This T cell receptor (beta chain) was sequenced in a study of response to subunit inactivated influenza vaccine. Germline V gives CDR1 MNHNS, CDR2 SASEGT. The CDR3 is made up of 17 amino acids. V dropped 5 bases and J dropped 2; count of bases not matched to a gene: 10. TCRdb recomputed calls from the RT-PCR reads with MiXCR, one row per CDR3 protein. Counted here are hundreds of thousands of distinct CDR3 sequences, about 15% occurring once; the ten biggest clones make up more than 9%. The receptor's source is a man aged 45-65 years who received an inactivated influenza vaccine. This chain uses TRBV6-1 with TRBJ2-3; 10 bases align to TRBD2. The material sequenced was PBMCs from blood, taken 11 to 12 days after vaccination. The CDR3 loop reads CASSPRGSGGPTDTQYF. The CDR3 region has the DNA TGTGCCAGCAGTCCCCGCGGTAGCGGGGGGCCCACAGATACGCAGTATTTT.